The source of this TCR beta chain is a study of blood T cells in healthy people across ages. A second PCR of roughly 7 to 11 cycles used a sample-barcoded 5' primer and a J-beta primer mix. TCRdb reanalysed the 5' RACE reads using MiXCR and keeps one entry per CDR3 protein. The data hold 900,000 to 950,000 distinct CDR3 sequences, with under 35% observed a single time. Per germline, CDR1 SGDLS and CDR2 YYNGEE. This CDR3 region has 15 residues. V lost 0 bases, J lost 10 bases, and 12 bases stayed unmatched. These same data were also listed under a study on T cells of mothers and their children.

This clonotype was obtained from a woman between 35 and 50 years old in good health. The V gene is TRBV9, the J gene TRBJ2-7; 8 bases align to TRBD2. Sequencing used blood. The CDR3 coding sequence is TGTGCCAGCAGCGTAGCGGGGGGGCCACAAGAGTCCCAGTACTTC. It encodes CASSVAGGPQESQYF.